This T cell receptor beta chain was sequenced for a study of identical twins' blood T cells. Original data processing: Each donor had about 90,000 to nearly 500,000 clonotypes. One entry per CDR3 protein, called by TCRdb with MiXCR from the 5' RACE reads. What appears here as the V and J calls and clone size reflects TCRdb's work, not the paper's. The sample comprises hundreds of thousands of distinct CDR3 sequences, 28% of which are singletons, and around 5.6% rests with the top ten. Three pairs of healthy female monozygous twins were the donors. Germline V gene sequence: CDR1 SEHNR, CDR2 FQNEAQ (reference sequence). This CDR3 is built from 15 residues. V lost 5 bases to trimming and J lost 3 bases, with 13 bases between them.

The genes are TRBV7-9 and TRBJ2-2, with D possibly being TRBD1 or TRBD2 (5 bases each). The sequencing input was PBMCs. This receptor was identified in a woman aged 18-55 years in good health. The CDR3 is CASSPWDVDTGELFF. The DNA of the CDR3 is TGTGCCAGCAGCCCCTGGGACGTGGACACCGGGGAGCTGTTTTTT. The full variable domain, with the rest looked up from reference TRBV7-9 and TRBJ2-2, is DTGVSQNPRHKITKRGQNVTFRCDPISEHNRLYWYRQTLGQGPEFLTYFQNEAQLEKSRLLSDRFSAERPKGSFSTLEIQRTEQGDSAMYLCASSPWDVDTGELFFGEGSRLTVL.